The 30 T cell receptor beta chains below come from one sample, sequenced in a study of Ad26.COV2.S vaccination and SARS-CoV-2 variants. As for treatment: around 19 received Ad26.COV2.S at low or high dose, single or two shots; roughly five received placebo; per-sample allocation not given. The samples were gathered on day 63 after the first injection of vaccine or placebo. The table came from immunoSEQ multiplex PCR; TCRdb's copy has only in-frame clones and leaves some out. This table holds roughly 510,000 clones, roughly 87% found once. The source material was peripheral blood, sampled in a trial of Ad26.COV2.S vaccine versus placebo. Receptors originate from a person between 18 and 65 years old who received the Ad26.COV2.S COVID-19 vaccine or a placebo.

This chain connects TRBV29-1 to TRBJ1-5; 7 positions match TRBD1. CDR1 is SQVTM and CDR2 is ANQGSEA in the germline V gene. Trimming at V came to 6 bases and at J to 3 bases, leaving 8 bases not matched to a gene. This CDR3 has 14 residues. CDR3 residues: CSVATGPPNQPQHF. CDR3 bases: TGCAGCGTGGCGACAGGGCCCCCCAATCAGCCCCAGCATTTT. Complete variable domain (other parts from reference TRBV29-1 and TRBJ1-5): SAVISQKPSRDICQRGTSLTIQCQVDSQVTMMFWYRQQPGQSLTLIATANQGSEATYESGFVIDKFPISRPNLTFSTLTVSNMSPEDSSIYLCSVATGPPNQPQHFGDGTRLSIL.

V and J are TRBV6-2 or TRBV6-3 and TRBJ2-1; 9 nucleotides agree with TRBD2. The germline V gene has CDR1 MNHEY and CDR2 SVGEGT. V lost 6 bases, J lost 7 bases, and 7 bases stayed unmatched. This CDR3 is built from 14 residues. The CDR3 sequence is CASSGTSSMNEQFF. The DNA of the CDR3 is TGTGCCAGCAGCGGGACTAGCAGCATGAATGAGCAGTTCTTC.

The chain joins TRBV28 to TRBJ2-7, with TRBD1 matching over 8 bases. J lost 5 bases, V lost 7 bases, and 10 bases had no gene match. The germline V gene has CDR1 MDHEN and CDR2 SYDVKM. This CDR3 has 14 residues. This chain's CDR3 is CASTINQGAHEQYF. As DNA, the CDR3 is TGTGCCAGCACCATCAACCAGGGGGCCCACGAGCAGTACTTC. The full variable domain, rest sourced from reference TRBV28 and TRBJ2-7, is DVKVTQSSRYLVKRTGEKVFLECVQDMDHENMFWYRQDPGLGLRLIYFSYDVKMKEKGDIPEGYSVSREKKERFSLILESASTNQTSMYLCASTINQGAHEQYFGPGTRLTVT.

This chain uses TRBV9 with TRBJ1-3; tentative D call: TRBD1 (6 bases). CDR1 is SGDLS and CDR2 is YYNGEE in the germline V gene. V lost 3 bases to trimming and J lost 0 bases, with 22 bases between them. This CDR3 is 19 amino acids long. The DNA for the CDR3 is TGTGCCAGCAGCGCGGACCCCAGGGGACAAGGCTTCTCTGGAAACACCATATATTTT. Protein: CASSADPRGQGFSGNTIYF.

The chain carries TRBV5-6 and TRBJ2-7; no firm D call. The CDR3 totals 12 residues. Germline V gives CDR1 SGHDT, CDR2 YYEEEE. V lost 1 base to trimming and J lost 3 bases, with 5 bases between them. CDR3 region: CASSLTDYEQYF. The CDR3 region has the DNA TGTGCCAGCAGCTTGACGGACTACGAGCAGTACTTC.

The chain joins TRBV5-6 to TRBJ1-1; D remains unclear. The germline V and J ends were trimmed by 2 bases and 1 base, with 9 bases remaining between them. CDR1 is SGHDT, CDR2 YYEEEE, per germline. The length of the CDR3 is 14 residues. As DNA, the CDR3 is TGTGCCAGCAGCTTACCAAAAAAGAACACTGAAGCTTTCTTT. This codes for CASSLPKKNTEAFF.

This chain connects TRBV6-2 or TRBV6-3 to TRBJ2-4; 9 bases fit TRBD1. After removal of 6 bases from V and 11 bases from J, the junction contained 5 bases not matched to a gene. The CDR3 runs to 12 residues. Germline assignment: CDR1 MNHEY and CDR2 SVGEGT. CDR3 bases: TGTGCCAGCAGCCTACAGGGGGCCCTTCAGTACTTC. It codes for CASSLQGALQYF.

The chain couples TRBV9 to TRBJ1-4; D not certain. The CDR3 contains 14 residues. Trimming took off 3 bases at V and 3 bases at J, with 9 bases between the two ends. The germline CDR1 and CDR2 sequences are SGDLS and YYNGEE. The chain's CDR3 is CASSGGGPNEKLFF. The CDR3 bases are TGTGCCAGCAGCGGCGGAGGGCCTAATGAAAAACTGTTTTTT.

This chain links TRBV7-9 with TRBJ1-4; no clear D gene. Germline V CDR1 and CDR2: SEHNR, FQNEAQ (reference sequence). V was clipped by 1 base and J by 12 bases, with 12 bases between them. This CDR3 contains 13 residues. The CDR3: CASSLGSRRELFF. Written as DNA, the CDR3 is TGTGCCAGCAGCTTAGGATCGCGCCGGGAACTGTTTTTT.

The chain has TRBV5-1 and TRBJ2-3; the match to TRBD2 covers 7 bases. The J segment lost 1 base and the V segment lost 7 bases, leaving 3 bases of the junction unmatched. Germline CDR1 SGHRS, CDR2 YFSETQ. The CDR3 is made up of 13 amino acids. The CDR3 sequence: CASGRGGTDTQYF. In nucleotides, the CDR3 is TGCGCCAGCGGGAGGGGAGGCACAGATACGCAGTATTTT.

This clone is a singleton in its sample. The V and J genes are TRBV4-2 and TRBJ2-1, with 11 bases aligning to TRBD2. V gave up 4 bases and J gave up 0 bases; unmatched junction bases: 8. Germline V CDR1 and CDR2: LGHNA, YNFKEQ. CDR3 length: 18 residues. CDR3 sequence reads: CASSPSLAGGFSYNEQFF. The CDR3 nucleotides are TGTGCCAGCAGCCCCTCCCTAGCGGGAGGCTTCTCCTACAATGAGCAGTTCTTC.

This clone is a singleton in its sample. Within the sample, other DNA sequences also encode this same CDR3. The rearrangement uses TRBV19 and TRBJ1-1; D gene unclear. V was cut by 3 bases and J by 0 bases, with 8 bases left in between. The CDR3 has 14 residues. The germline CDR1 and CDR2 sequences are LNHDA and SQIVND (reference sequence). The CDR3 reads CASSIGGMNTEAFF. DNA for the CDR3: TGTGCCAGTAGTATTGGCGGCATGAACACTGAAGCTTTCTTT. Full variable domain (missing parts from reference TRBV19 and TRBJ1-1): DGGITQSPKYLFRKEGQNVTLSCEQNLNHDAMYWYRQDPGQGLRLIYYSQIVNDFQKGDIAEGYSVSREKKESFPLTVTSAQKNPTAFYLCASSIGGMNTEAFFGQGTRLTVV.

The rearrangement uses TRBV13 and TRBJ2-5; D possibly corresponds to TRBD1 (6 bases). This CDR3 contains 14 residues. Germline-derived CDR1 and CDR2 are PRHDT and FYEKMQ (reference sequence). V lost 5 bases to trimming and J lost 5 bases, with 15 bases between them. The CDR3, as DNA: TGTGCCAGCAGCCCACTAGGGGGTTCGGAGACCCAGTACTTC. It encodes CASSPLGGSETQYF. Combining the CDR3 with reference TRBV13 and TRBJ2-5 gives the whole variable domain AAGVIQSPRHLIKEKRETATLKCYPIPRHDTVYWYQQGPGQDPQFLISFYEKMQSDKGSIPDRFSAQQFSDYHSELNMSSLELGDSALYFCASSPLGGSETQYFGPGTRLLVL.

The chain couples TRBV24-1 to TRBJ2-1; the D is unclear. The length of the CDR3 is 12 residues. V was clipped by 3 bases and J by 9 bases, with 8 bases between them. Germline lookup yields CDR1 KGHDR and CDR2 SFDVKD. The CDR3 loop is CATSDGVLEQFF. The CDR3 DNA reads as TGTGCCACCAGTGATGGAGTACTTGAGCAGTTCTTC.

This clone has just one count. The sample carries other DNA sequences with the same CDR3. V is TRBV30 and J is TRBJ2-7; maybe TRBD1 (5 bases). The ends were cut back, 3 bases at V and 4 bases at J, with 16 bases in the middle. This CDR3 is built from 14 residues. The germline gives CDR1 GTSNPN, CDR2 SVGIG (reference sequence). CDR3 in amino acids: CAWRGAPSSYEQYF. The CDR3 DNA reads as TGTGCCTGGAGAGGGGCCCCTAGTTCTTACGAGCAGTACTTC.

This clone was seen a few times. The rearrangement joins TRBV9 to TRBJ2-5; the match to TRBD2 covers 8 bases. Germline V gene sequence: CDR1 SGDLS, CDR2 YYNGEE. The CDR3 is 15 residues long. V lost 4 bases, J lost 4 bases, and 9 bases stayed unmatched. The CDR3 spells CASSPSGRYVETQYF. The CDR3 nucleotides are TGTGCCAGCAGCCCGAGCGGGAGATATGTAGAGACCCAGTACTTC.

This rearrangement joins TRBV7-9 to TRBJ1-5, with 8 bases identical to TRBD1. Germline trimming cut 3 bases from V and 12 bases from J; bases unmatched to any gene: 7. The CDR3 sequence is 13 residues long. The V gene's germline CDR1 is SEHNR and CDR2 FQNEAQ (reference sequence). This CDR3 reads CASSLAGGDVQHF. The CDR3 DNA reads TGTGCCAGCAGCTTGGCAGGGGGCGACGTCCAGCATTTT. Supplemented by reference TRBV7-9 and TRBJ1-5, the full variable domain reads DTGVSQNPRHKITKRGQNVTFRCDPISEHNRLYWYRQTLGQGPEFLTYFQNEAQLEKSRLLSDRFSAERPKGSFSTLEIQRTEQGDSAMYLCASSLAGGDVQHFGDGTRLSIL.

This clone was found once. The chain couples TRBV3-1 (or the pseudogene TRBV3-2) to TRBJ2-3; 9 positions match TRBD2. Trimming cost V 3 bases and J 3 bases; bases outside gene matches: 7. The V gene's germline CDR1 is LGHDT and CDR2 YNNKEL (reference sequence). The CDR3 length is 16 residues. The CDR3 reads CASSQGRGRGTDTQYF. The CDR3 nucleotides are TGTGCCAGCAGCCAGGGACGCGGGAGGGGTACAGATACGCAGTATTTT.

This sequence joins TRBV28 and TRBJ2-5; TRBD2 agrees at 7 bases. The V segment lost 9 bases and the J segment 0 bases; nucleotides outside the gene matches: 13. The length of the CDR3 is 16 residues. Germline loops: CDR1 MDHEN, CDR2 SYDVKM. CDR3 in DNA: TGTGCCAGTAAAGGTCTGGCGGGAGCCCACCAAGAGACCCAGTACTTC. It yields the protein CASKGLAGAHQETQYF.

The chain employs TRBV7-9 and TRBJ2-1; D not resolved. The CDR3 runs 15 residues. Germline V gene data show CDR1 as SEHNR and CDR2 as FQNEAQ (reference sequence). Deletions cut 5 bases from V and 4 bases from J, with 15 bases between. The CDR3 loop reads CASSRIGLRYNEQFF. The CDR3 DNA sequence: TGTGCCAGCAGCCGCATAGGGCTCAGGTACAATGAGCAGTTCTTC. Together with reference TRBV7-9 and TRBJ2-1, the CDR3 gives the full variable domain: DTGVSQNPRHKITKRGQNVTFRCDPISEHNRLYWYRQTLGQGPEFLTYFQNEAQLEKSRLLSDRFSAERPKGSFSTLEIQRTEQGDSAMYLCASSRIGLRYNEQFFGPGTRLTVL.

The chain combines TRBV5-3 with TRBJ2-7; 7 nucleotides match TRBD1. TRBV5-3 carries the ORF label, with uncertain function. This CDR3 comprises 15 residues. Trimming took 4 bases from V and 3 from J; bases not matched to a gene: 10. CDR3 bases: TGTGCCAGAAGCGGAACGACAGGGATTGGCTACGAGCAGTACTTC. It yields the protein CARSGTTGIGYEQYF.

CDR3 residues: CASSLRTAIAKNIQYF. Written as DNA, the CDR3 is TGTGCCAGCAGTCTACGGACAGCGATAGCCAAAAACATTCAGTACTTC. The rearrangement links TRBV27 to TRBJ2-4; perhaps TRBD1 as D (6 bases). The ends were cut back, 5 bases at V and 0 bases at J, with 14 bases in the middle. The CDR3 totals 16 residues. CDR1 and CDR2 from the germline V gene are MNHEY and SMNVEV (reference sequence).

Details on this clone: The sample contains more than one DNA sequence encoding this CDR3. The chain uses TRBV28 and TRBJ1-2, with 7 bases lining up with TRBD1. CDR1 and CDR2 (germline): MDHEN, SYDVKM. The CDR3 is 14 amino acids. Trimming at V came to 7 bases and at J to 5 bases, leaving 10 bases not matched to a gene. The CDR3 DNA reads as TGTGCCAGCATTACAGGGGCCAACTATTATGGCTACACCTTC. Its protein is CASITGANYYGYTF.

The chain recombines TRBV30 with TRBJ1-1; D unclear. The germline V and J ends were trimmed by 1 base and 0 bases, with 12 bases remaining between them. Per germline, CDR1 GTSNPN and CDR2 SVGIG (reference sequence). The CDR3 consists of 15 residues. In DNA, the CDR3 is TGTGCCTGGAGTGCCCACCGGGCCCTGAACACTGAAGCTTTCTTT. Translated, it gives CAWSAHRALNTEAFF.

The CDR3 DNA follows: TGTGCCTGGAGCACTAGCGGGATTGGGCAGTACTTC. Protein product: CAWSTSGIGQYF. The chain has TRBV30 and TRBJ2-7; 10 nucleotides align to TRBD2. The junction had 5 bases not matched to a gene; V was cut back by 3 bases and J by 9 bases. The germline V gene has CDR1 GTSNPN and CDR2 SVGIG (reference sequence). The CDR3 contains 12 residues.

The CDR3 region is CASSLRGDEKLFF. The CDR3 bases are TGCGCCAGCAGCTTGCGGGGAGATGAAAAACTGTTTTTT. The chain employs TRBV5-1 and TRBJ1-4; D is unresolved. This CDR3 is 13 amino acids long. Deletions cut 1 base from V and 6 bases from J, with 7 bases between. Germline CDR1 SGHRS, CDR2 YFSETQ.

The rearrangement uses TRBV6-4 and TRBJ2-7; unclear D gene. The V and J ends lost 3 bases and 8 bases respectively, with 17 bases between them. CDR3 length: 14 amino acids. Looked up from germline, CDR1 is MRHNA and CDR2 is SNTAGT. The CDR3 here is CASSDCGKGRQQYF. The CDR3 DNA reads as TGTGCCAGCAGTGATTGCGGAAAAGGTAGGCAGCAGTACTTC.

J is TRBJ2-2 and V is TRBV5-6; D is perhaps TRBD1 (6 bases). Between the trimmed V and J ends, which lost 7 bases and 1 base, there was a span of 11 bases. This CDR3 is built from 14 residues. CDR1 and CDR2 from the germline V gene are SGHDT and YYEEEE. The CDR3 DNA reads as TGTGCCAGCTTCCGGACAGAGAACACCGGGGAGCTGTTTTTT. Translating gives CASFRTENTGELFF.

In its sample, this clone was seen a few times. CDR3 in DNA: TGTGCCAGTAGTATTGGACTGCTAGGGGGCTATGGCTACACCTTC. Amino acids: CASSIGLLGGYGYTF. The chain recombines TRBV19 with TRBJ1-2; perhaps TRBD1 as D (6 bases). Per germline, CDR1 LNHDA and CDR2 SQIVND (reference sequence). The V end lost 3 bases, the J end lost 4 bases, and 15 bases lay between the germline ends. The CDR3 is 15 residues long.

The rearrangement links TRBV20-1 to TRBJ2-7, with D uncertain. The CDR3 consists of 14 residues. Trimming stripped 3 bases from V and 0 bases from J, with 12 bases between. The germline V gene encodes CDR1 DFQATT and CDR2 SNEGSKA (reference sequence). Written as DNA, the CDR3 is TGCAGTGCTAGTCCGGGTACCAGCTCCTACGAGCAGTACTTC. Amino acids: CSASPGTSSYEQYF.